Presented here are 8 T cell receptor beta chains from one specimen sequenced in a study of blood T cell repertoires in COVID-19. TCRdb's table, derived via immunoSEQ multiplex PCR, lists solely in-frame clones and lacks some. This sample carries about 120,000 clones, 78% of them seen once, and the ten largest clones take about 2.3%. Sequences were obtained from peripheral blood. The receptor source for this set is a man in his 70s with acute or convalescent COVID-19.

This clone was picked up many times. The chain has TRBV7-8 and TRBJ1-2; tentatively, D is TRBD1 (5 bases). Germline loops: CDR1 SGHVS, CDR2 FQNEAQ. V shed 2 bases and J shed 4 bases, with 8 bases lying between them. This CDR3 has 13 amino acids. The CDR3 is CASSLTDSYGYTF. In nucleotides, the CDR3 is TGTGCCAGCAGCTTAACCGACAGCTATGGCTACACCTTC.

The rearrangement joins TRBV5-1 to TRBJ2-2; weak D call: TRBD2 (7 bases). Deletions cut 4 bases from V and 0 bases from J, with 19 bases between. This CDR3 is built from 18 residues. Germline V gives CDR1 SGHRS, CDR2 YFSETQ. The CDR3 region has the DNA TGCGCCAGCAGCCCGCCGGGGGGCGGGGGAGCGAACACCGGGGAGCTGTTTTTT. Amino acid sequence: CASSPPGGGGANTGELFF.

Only a few counts were recorded for this clone. This chain joins TRBV4-2 and TRBJ2-2; possible D gene TRBD2, 5 bases. Germline CDR1 is LGHNA and CDR2 is YNFKEQ. The CDR3 loop spans 15 amino acids. Trimming shortened V by 7 bases and J by 4 bases, and 16 bases separated the two germline ends. CDR3 sequence (DNA): TGTGCCAGCACCCTCAGCCTACGGGGCACCGGGGAGCTGTTTTTT. The encoded protein is CASTLSLRGTGELFF.

The J gene is TRBJ2-5, the V gene TRBV7-8, with a weak D call TRBD1 (6 bases). V was shortened by 5 bases and J by 4 bases, with 20 bases between the two germline ends. The V gene's germline CDR1 is SGHVS and CDR2 FQNEAQ. CDR3 size: 16 residues. The CDR3 nucleotides are TGTGCCAGCAGCCGAGATGGGACATTAATGGGAGAGACCCAGTACTTC. It translates to CASSRDGTLMGETQYF.

CDR3 in DNA: TGTGCCAGCAGCCAAGGCCCTAGCGGGGCCCAATACGAGCAGTACTTC. Translation gives CASSQGPSGAQYEQYF. This chain connects TRBV14 to TRBJ2-7; 9 bases are shared with TRBD2. J lost 4 bases, V lost 1 base, and 8 bases had no gene match. The CDR3 consists of 16 residues. From germline, CDR1 is SGHDN and CDR2 FVKESK.

The J gene is TRBJ2-3, the V gene TRBV7-6, with D tentatively TRBD1 (6 bases). Trimming left V 3 bases short and J 2 bases short, with 9 bases between. Germline V gene lookup returns CDR1 SGHVS and CDR2 FNYEAQ. This CDR3 contains 14 residues. The CDR3 nucleotides are TGTGCCAGCAGCTTGACAGGCACCACAGATACGCAGTATTTT. This gives the protein CASSLTGTTDTQYF.

J is TRBJ2-1 and V is TRBV11-2; TRBD1 matches 8 bases. V trimming: 3 bases; J trimming: 4 bases; junction bases outside the gene matches: 5. The germline gives CDR1 SGHAT, CDR2 FQNNGV. The CDR3 has 15 amino acids. CDR3 sequence (DNA): TGTGCCAGCAGCTTTGACAGGGGAACATACAATGAGCAGTTCTTC. It translates to CASSFDRGTYNEQFF.

CDR3 sequence reads: CASSLEMASGGYTF. The CDR3, as DNA: TGTGCCAGCAGCTTAGAAATGGCCAGTGGTGGCTACACCTTC. The chain employs TRBV7-2 and TRBJ1-2; D is unclear. Germline V gene lookup returns CDR1 SGHTA and CDR2 FQGNSA. The germline V and J ends were trimmed by 1 base and 7 bases, with 13 bases remaining between them. The CDR3 length is 14 residues.